Presented here are 27 T cell receptor beta chains from one specimen sequenced in a study of control samples from healthy donors and cancer patients. Using immunoSEQ multiplex PCR, the repertoire was profiled, and TCRdb retains in-frame clones only, with some absent. Of about 150,000 clones listed, approximately 91% are singletons. Sequencing was performed on blood. The receptors originated from a woman aged 40 to 50 in good health.

The V and J genes are TRBV4-1 and TRBJ1-2; no reliable D call. Germline CDR1 and CDR2: MGHRA and YSYEKL. Deletions cut 2 bases from V and 7 bases from J, with 17 bases between. This CDR3 region has 15 residues. CDR3 region: CASSQTGEAPAGYTF. CDR3 bases: TGCGCCAGCAGCCAAACCGGAGAGGCGCCAGCTGGCTACACCTTC.

This clone has only one observation. The chain couples TRBV27 to TRBJ2-2; D possibly corresponds to TRBD1 (6 bases). V dropped 9 bases and J dropped 1 base, with 12 bases sitting between them. Per the germline V gene, CDR1 is MNHEY and CDR2 is SMNVEV (reference sequence). The CDR3 covers 14 residues. The CDR3 region is CASARGRNTGELFF. DNA of the CDR3: TGTGCCAGTGCAAGGGGGAGGAACACCGGGGAGCTGTTTTTT.

The genes are TRBV19 and TRBJ1-1; D is ambiguous. The CDR3 length is 13 residues. Germline V gene sequence: CDR1 LNHDA, CDR2 SQIVND (reference sequence). Trimming removed 6 bases at V and 2 bases at J, with 10 bases between. CDR3 nucleotides: TGTGCCAGTAGGGAAGGAGGTAACACTGAAGCTTTCTTT. Translating gives CASREGGNTEAFF.

The CDR3 spells CAISTSGGAGREQFF. In DNA, the CDR3 is TGTGCCATATCGACTAGCGGGGGGGCCGGTCGTGAGCAGTTCTTC. The chain couples TRBV10-3 to TRBJ2-1; 14 bases fit TRBD2. Trimming took 9 bases from V and 9 from J; bases not matched to a gene: 10. Germline assignment: CDR1 ENHRY and CDR2 SYGVKD. The CDR3 loop spans 15 amino acids.

V gene TRBV5-6 combines with J gene TRBJ2-3; 11 nucleotides agree with TRBD1. This CDR3 contains 17 residues. CDR1 SGHDT and CDR2 YYEEEE come from the germline V gene. V dropped 4 bases and J dropped 3; count of bases not matched to a gene: 10. The CDR3 is CASSAPGQGDGTDTQYF. The DNA for the CDR3 is TGTGCCAGCAGCGCCCCGGGACAGGGGGATGGAACAGATACGCAGTATTTT.

V and J are TRBV18 and TRBJ1-1, with D possibly matching TRBD1 (5 bases). The CDR3 spans 17 residues. Looked up from germline, CDR1 is KGHSH and CDR2 is LQKENI. Trimming pared 3 bases from V and 0 bases from J, leaving 17 bases between. The CDR3 spells CASSPAHLQALNTEAFF. The CDR3 DNA sequence: TGTGCCAGCTCACCCGCTCACCTACAGGCTTTGAACACTGAAGCTTTCTTT.

The chain combines TRBV27 with TRBJ1-1, with D possibly TRBD1 on 6 matching bases. V lost 6 bases to trimming and J lost 1 base, with 12 bases between them. The length of the CDR3 is 14 residues. Germline loops: CDR1 MNHEY, CDR2 SMNVEV (reference sequence). The CDR3 loop is CASSQGWRNTEAFF. The CDR3 region has the DNA TGTGCCAGCAGCCAGGGGTGGCGGAACACTGAAGCTTTCTTT.

The chain joins TRBV5-4 to TRBJ2-7; 10 bases line up with TRBD2. Per the germline V gene, CDR1 is SGHNT and CDR2 is YYREEE (reference sequence). This CDR3 has 15 amino acids. J gave up 3 bases and V 4 bases, and 7 bases lay outside the gene matches. CDR3 protein: CASSTQAGGGYEQYF. In nucleotides, the CDR3 is TGTGCCAGCAGCACCCAAGCGGGGGGGGGCTACGAGCAGTACTTC. Full variable domain (outside the CDR3, taken from reference TRBV5-4 and TRBJ2-7): ETGVTQSPTHLIKTRGQQVTLRCSSQSGHNTVSWYQQALGQGPQFIFQYYREEENGRGNFPPRFSGLQFPNYSSELNVNALELDDSALYLCASSTQAGGGYEQYFGPGTRLTVT.

The rearrangement uses TRBV12-3 or TRBV12-4 and TRBJ1-5; D is possibly TRBD1 (5 bases). The CDR3 contains 13 residues. The V and J ends lost 1 base and 4 bases respectively, with 5 bases between them. The CDR3 reads CASSLGQNQPQHF. The CDR3 DNA reads TGTGCCAGCAGTTTAGGACAGAATCAGCCCCAGCATTTT.

The chain has TRBV4-1 and TRBJ2-1, with 7 bases that match TRBD2. V was pared by 6 bases and J by 6 bases, with 8 bases of the junction left unmatched. The germline CDR1 and CDR2 sequences are MGHRA and YSYEKL. The CDR3 is 14 residues long. The chain's CDR3 is CASRRPGGSNEQFF. CDR3 DNA: TGCGCCAGCAGGAGACCGGGGGGTAGCAATGAGCAGTTCTTC.

This clone showed up just a few times. The CDR3 spells CAISDRVGEQYF. CDR3 nucleotide sequence: TGTGCCATCAGCGATAGAGTCGGCGAGCAGTACTTC. The chain couples TRBV10-3 to TRBJ2-7; no clear D gene. Germline CDR1 ENHRY, CDR2 SYGVKD. V was trimmed by 6 bases and J by 6 bases, leaving 12 bases between them. The CDR3 loop spans 12 amino acids.

The rearrangement links TRBV12-5 to TRBJ1-2, with D unclear. Germline V gene sequence: CDR1 LGHNT, CDR2 FRNRAP. Trimming pared 2 bases from V and 7 bases from J, leaving 8 bases between. The CDR3 totals 12 residues. DNA of the CDR3: TGTGCTAGTGGTTTGCACCTCAGTGGCTACACCTTC. This translates into CASGLHLSGYTF.

This chain links TRBV19 with TRBJ1-2; no definite D call. The CDR3 totals 15 residues. Germline CDR1 and CDR2: LNHDA and SQIVND (reference sequence). V was shortened by 5 bases and J by 4 bases, with 17 bases between the two germline ends. The CDR3 DNA sequence: TGTGCCAGTAGTCCTAGGGAAAGAGTTCTCTATGGCTACACCTTC. Amino acids: CASSPRERVLYGYTF.

The J gene is TRBJ1-1, the V gene TRBV6-5; D remains ambiguous. CDR1 is MNHEY, CDR2 SVGAGI, per germline. Trimming shortened V by 2 bases and J by 3 bases, and 13 bases separated the two germline ends. This CDR3 has 15 amino acids. This chain's CDR3 is CASSYREGWDTEAFF. The CDR3 DNA is TGTGCCAGCAGTTACCGGGAGGGATGGGACACTGAAGCTTTCTTT.

The J gene is TRBJ1-4, the V gene TRBV6-2 or TRBV6-3; D might be TRBD1 (5 bases). Between the trimmed V and J ends, which lost 2 bases and 6 bases, there was a span of 13 bases. Germline values: CDR1 MNHEY, CDR2 SVGEGT. The CDR3 runs to 15 residues. This CDR3 reads CASSYISGGDEKLFF. The CDR3 DNA is TGTGCCAGCAGTTACATCAGTGGGGGAGATGAAAAACTGTTTTTT.

The chain carries TRBV7-9 and TRBJ2-2; 7 bases are shared with TRBD2. Germline values: CDR1 SEHNR, CDR2 FQNEAQ (reference sequence). Trimming took 8 bases from V and 4 from J; bases not matched to a gene: 4. This CDR3 region has 13 residues. DNA of the CDR3: TGTGCCAGCGGCTCTAGCGGCACCGGGGAGCTGTTTTTT. It yields the protein CASGSSGTGELFF.

This sequence joins TRBV4-1 and TRBJ1-1, with 8 nucleotides matching TRBD1. The V gene end was trimmed by 0 bases and the J gene end by 1 base; junction bases not matched to a gene: 7. This CDR3 contains 17 residues. CDR1 and CDR2 from the germline V gene are MGHRA and YSYEKL. Here the CDR3 DNA reads TGCGCCAGCAGCCAAGAGGGGGGACAGGTGGGGAACACTGAAGCTTTCTTT. Its protein is CASSQEGGQVGNTEAFF.

This clone was found a few times. The chain couples TRBV6-5 to TRBJ2-7, with 8 bases lining up with TRBD1. CDR1 MNHEY and CDR2 SVGAGI come from the germline V gene. The length of the CDR3 is 13 residues. V shed 8 bases, J shed 4 bases, and the junction held 7 bases outside the gene matches. Written as DNA, the CDR3 is TGTGCCAGCGGACAGGGTAAAGGTTACGAGCAGTACTTC. The encoded protein is CASGQGKGYEQYF.

The chain combines TRBV9 with TRBJ1-2; 8 bases line up with TRBD1. The V segment lost 0 bases and the J segment 8 bases; nucleotides outside the gene matches: 9. Germline V gene sequence: CDR1 SGDLS, CDR2 YYNGEE. CDR3 size: 15 residues. CDR3 DNA sequence: TGTGCCAGCAGCGTAGGGTTGCAGGGGGCTGGGGGCTACACCTTC. As protein: CASSVGLQGAGGYTF.

This sequence joins TRBV28 and TRBJ1-2; no clear D. The length of the CDR3 is 11 residues. The V gene lost 11 bases and the J gene lost 0 bases, with 7 bases spanning the gap. Germline V gene lookup returns CDR1 MDHEN and CDR2 SYDVKM. This CDR3 is CAAAANYGYTF. The CDR3 DNA reads as TGTGCCGCAGCAGCTAACTATGGCTACACCTTC.

The chain links TRBV18 to TRBJ2-3, with 10 bases that match TRBD2. Germline-derived CDR1 and CDR2 are KGHSH and LQKENI. V trimming: 7 bases; J trimming: 1 base; junction bases outside the gene matches: 5. This CDR3 comprises 15 residues. The CDR3: CASLALAGGTDTQYF. In nucleotides, the CDR3 is TGTGCCAGCTTAGCCCTAGCGGGGGGCACAGATACGCAGTATTTT.

The rearrangement uses TRBV4-1 and TRBJ1-1; 8 nucleotides align to TRBD1. CDR1 is MGHRA, CDR2 YSYEKL, per germline. The junction had 6 bases not matched to a gene; V was cut back by 6 bases and J by 6 bases. CDR3 length: 13 residues. The CDR3: CASSPGQGSEAFF. The CDR3 DNA sequence: TGCGCCAGCAGTCCCGGACAGGGCTCTGAAGCTTTCTTT.

V is TRBV6-5 and J is TRBJ1-6, with D possibly TRBD1 on 5 matching bases. This CDR3 contains 15 residues. Deletions cut 6 bases from V and 7 bases from J, with 16 bases between. Per germline, CDR1 MNHEY and CDR2 SVGAGI. DNA for the CDR3: TGTGCCAGCAGCGCCTCGGGGGGGGTAAATTCACCCCTCCACTTT. Encoded protein: CASSASGGVNSPLHF.

This clone was recorded once. The gene calls are TRBV6-5 and TRBJ2-2; maybe TRBD2 (5 bases). The length of the CDR3 is 14 residues. Between the trimmed V and J ends, which lost 6 bases and 2 bases, there was a span of 10 bases. The germline gives CDR1 MNHEY, CDR2 SVGAGI. CDR3 sequence: CASSQRANTGELFF. As DNA, the CDR3 is TGTGCCAGCAGCCAGAGGGCCAACACCGGGGAGCTGTTTTTT.

The CDR3 region has the DNA TGTGCCAGCAGCTCGACCCCCAGGGGGTCAGCTTTCTTT. It yields the protein CASSSTPRGSAFF. V is TRBV12-3 or TRBV12-4 and J is TRBJ1-1; 7 bases are a match to TRBD1. The CDR3 sequence is 13 residues long. V lost 6 bases, J lost 10 bases, and 11 bases stayed unmatched.

The chain recombines TRBV19 with TRBJ2-3; 7 bases align to TRBD1. CDR1 and CDR2 (germline): LNHDA, SQIVND (reference sequence). Trimming cost V 7 bases and J 2 bases; bases outside gene matches: 12. The CDR3 length is 16 residues. The CDR3 is CASTPWKDRHTDTQYF. The CDR3 region has the DNA TGTGCCAGTACTCCTTGGAAGGACAGGCACACAGATACGCAGTATTTT.

The V and J genes are TRBV6-2 or TRBV6-3 and TRBJ1-2; D not certain. The germline V gene has CDR1 MNHEY and CDR2 SVGEGT. The CDR3 loop spans 15 amino acids. V was trimmed by 0 bases and J by 5 bases, leaving 13 bases between them. This chain's CDR3 is CASSYSKTLGYGYTF. The CDR3 DNA sequence: TGTGCCAGCAGTTACTCCAAGACGCTTGGGTATGGCTACACCTTC.